This T cell receptor (beta chain) was obtained from a study of human T cells and chemical hapten exposure. Study-level information: Women made up most patients, who had alopecia areata, totalis or universalis.

This clonotype appeared a few times. Authors' data handling: TCRs per sample had a median of about 100,000 and ranged from roughly 20,000 to 700,000. TCRdb passed the RACE reads through MiXCR, listing each CDR3 protein once. In this record, the V and J calls reflect TCRdb's handling and not the investigators' own analysis. The table has about 80,000 distinct CDR3 sequences, about 8% seen once. CDR3 size: 16 residues. Germline lookup yields CDR1 LNHDA and CDR2 SQIVND (reference sequence). V was cut by 1 base and J by 0 bases, with 10 bases left in between. Time point defined: patch test 1, 2 weeks after DPC sensitization. The sample's treatment: therapeutic diphenylcyclopropenone sensitization with weekly scalp DPC. Total RNA extraction was carried out from unfractionated whole blood.

Material: whole blood, obtained in connection with sensitization to the hapten diphenylcyclopropenone (DPC). The receptor was isolated from a woman aged 30 to 39 with alopecia areata. Some clones in this sample may be carry-over from other donors' samples. V is TRBV19 and J is TRBJ2-1; weak D call: TRBD1 (6 bases). The CDR3 region is CASSIVGGASYNEQFF. The CDR3 nucleotides read TGTGCCAGTAGTATAGTTGGGGGCGCCTCCTACAATGAGCAGTTCTTC.